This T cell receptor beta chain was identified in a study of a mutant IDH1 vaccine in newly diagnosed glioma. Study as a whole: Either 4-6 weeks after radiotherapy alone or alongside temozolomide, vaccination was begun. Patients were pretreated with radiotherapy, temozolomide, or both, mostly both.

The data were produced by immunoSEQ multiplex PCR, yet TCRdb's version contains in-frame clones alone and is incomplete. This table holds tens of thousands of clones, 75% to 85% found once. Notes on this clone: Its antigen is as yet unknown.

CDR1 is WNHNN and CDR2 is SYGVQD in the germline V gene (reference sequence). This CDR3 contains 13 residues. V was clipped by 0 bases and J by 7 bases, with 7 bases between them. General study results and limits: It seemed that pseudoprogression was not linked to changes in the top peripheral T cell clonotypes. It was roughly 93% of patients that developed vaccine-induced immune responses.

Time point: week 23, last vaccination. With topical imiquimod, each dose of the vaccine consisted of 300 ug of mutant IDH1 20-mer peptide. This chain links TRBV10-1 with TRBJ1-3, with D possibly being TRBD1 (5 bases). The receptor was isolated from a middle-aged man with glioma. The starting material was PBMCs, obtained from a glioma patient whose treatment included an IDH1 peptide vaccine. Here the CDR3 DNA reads TGCGCCAGCAGTGAGTCCGGGACCAACACCATATATTTT. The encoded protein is CASSESGTNTIYF.